This T cell receptor beta chain was found in a study of T cell repertoires in cytomegalovirus infection. Study-level information: In public TCR beta signatures, there were indications of both CMV infection and matching HLA type.

This clonotype was counted at least ten times. From the reads, TCRdb called clonotypes with MiXCR, one entry per CDR3 protein. The data contain 200,000 to 250,000 distinct CDR3 sequences, about 20% of them seen just once; the ten biggest clones take up about 18%. The CDR3 consists of 14 residues. The germline V gene has CDR1 LNHDA and CDR2 SQIVND (reference sequence). V lost 2 bases, J lost 4 bases, and 11 bases lay in between. The rearrangement links TRBV19 to TRBJ1-1, with D perhaps matching TRBD1 (6 bases). The sample was CD8+ T cells from PBMCs. The sequence derives from a human donor in good health (CMV status not recorded). Some clones in this sample may be carry-over from other donors' samples. The CDR3: CASSITGHSTEAFF. The DNA of the CDR3 is TGTGCCAGTAGTATAACGGGACATTCCACTGAAGCTTTCTTT.